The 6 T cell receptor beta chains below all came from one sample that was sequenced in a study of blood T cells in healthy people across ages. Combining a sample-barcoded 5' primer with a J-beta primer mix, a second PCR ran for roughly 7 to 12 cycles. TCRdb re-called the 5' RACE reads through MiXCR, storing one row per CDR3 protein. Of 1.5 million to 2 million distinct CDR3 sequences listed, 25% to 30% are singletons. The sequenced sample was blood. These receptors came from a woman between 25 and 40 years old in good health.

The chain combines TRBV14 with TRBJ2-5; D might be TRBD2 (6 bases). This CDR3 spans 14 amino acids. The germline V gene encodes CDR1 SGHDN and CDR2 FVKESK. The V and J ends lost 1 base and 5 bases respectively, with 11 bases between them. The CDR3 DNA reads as TGTGCCAGCAGCCAAGTGGGACTCCGGGAGACCCAGTACTTC. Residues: CASSQVGLRETQYF.

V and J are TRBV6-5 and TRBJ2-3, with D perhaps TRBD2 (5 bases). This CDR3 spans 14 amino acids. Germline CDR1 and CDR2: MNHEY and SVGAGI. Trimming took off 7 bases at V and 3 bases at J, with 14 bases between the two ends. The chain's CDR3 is CASTEDSATDTQYF. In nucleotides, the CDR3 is TGTGCCAGCACTGAGGACTCAGCAACAGATACGCAGTATTTT.

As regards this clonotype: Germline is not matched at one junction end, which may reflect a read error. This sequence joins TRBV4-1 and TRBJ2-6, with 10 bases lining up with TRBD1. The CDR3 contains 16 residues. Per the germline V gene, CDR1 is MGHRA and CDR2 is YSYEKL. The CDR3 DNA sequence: TGCGCCAGCAGCCAGGGACAGGGGCGAGGGGCCGACGTCCTGACTTTC. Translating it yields CASSQGQGRGADVLTF.

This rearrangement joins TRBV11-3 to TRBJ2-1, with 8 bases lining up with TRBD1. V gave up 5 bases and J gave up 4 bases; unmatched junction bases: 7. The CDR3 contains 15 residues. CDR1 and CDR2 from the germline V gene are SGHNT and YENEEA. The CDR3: CASSIPGQGYNEQFF. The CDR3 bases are TGTGCCAGCAGCATTCCTGGACAGGGTTACAATGAGCAGTTCTTC.

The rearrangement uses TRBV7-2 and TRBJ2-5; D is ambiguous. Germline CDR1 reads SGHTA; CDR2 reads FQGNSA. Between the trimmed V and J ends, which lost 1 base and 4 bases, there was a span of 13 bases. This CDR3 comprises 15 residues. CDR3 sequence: CASSLVRVKTETQYF. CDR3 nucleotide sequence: TGTGCCAGCAGCTTAGTTCGGGTCAAAACAGAGACCCAGTACTTC.

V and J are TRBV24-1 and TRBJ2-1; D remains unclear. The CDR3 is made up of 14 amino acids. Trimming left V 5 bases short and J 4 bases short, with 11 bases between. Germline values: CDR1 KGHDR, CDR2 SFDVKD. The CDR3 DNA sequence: TGTGCCACCAGTGTGGCGTACCCTTACAATGAGCAGTTCTTC. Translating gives CATSVAYPYNEQFF.